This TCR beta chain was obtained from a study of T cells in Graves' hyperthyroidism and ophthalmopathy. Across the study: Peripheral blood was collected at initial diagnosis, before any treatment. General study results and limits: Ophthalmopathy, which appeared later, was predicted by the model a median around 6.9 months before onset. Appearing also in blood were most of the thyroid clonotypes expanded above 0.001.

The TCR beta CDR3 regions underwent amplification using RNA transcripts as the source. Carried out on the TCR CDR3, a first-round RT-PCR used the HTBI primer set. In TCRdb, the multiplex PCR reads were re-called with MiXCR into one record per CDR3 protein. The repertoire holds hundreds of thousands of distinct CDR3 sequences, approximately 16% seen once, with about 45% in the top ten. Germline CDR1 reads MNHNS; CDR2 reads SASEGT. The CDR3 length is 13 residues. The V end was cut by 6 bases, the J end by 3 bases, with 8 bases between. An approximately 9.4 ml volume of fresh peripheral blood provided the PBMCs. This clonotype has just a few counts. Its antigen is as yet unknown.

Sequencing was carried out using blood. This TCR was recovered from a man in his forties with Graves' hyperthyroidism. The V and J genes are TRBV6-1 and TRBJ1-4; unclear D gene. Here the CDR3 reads CASRWRPNEKLFF. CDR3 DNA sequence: TGTGCCAGCAGATGGAGACCTAATGAAAAACTGTTTTTT.